A selection of T cell receptor beta chains follows, all from one sample in a study of shared clonotypes between healthy human individuals. Generated by immunoSEQ multiplex PCR, the TCRdb table keeps only in-frame clones and is missing some. Among approximately 1.4 million clones listed, under 99% were seen once. Sequenced input: naive CD4+ T cells sorted from blood. The receptor source for this set is a young man in good health. The CDR3 runs from the conserved cysteine through the conserved F or W. The D gene is left open where the match is weak. The size entry is marked missing in some rows and otherwise reads once, few, many or a size class.

TRBJ1-1	NA	TRBV7-9	TRBD1	CASSPRTGANTEAFF	TGTGCCAGCAGCCCGAGGACAGGGGCGAACACTGAAGCTTTCTTT
TRBJ2-3	NA	TRBV10-2	TRBD2	CASSPDTSGKDTQYF	TGCGCCAGCAGTCCGGACACTAGCGGGAAAGATACGCAGTATTTT
TRBJ2-7	NA	TRBV28	NA	CASSFLGGQSNSYEQYF	TGTGCCAGCAGTTTCCTGGGAGGACAGAGTAACTCCTACGAGCAGTACTTC
TRBJ2-5	NA	TRBV5-1	NA	CASSLVRQAETQYF	TGCGCCAGCAGCTTGGTCCGGCAGGCGGAGACCCAGTACTTC
TRBJ2-7	NA	TRBV6-6	TRBD2	CASTAGGLYEQYF	TGTGCCAGCACCGCGGGGGGTCTATACGAGCAGTACTTC
TRBJ2-7	NA	TRBV23-1	NA	CASPLTFYEQYF	TGCGCCAGCCCCCTAACGTTCTACGAGCAGTACTTC
TRBJ2-1	NA	TRBV5-4	TRBD2	CASSGAITRGREKYNEQFF	TGTGCCAGCAGCGGGGCTATTACAAGAGGGCGGGAGAAGTACAATGAGCAGTTCTTC
TRBJ2-3	NA	TRBV7-2	NA	CASSLVSRTDTQYF	TGTGCCAGCAGCTTAGTGTCGCGGACAGATACGCAGTATTTT
TRBJ2-7	NA	TRBV7-3	NA	CASSLEKGHSYEQYF	TGTGCCAGCAGCTTAGAGAAAGGACACTCGTACGAGCAGTACTTC
TRBJ2-7	once	TRBV28	NA	CASGPQGSPYEQYF	TGTGCCAGCGGTCCCCAGGGATCACCCTACGAGCAGTACTTC
TRBJ2-7	NA	TRBV6-1	TRBD2	CASRTSGFYEQYF	TGTGCCAGCCGAACTAGCGGGTTTTACGAGCAGTACTTC
TRBJ2-1	NA	TRBV18	NA	CASSPRQGGSYNEQFF	TGTGCCAGCTCACCAAGACAGGGAGGCTCCTACAATGAGCAGTTCTTC
TRBJ2-3	NA	TRBV5-1	NA	CASSLPLTGTDTQYF	TGCGCCAGCAGCTTACCTCTCACAGGCACAGATACGCAGTATTTT
TRBJ2-7	once	TRBV5-5	TRBD2	CASSPTSGKEYEQYF	TGTGCCAGCAGCCCGACTAGCGGGAAGGAATACGAGCAGTACTTC
TRBJ2-1	NA	TRBV7-2	TRBD2	CASSLASGRGDEQFF	TGTGCCAGCAGCTTAGCTAGCGGGAGGGGGGATGAGCAGTTCTTC
TRBJ1-1	NA	TRBV7-8	NA	CASSLVAGAEAFF	TGTGCCAGCAGCTTAGTTGCAGGGGCTGAAGCTTTCTTT
TRBJ2-1	NA	TRBV5-4	TRBD2	CASSPREDNEQFF	TGTGCCAGCAGTCCGCGGGAGGACAATGAGCAGTTCTTC
TRBJ2-2	NA	TRBV5-4	TRBD2	CASSLVVAGDTGELFF	TGTGCCAGCAGCTTGGTGGTAGCGGGAGACACCGGGGAGCTGTTTTTT
TRBJ1-4	NA	TRBV5-4	NA	CASSPDGATNEKLFF	TGTGCCAGCAGCCCGGACGGGGCAACTAATGAAAAACTGTTTTTT
TRBJ2-2	NA	TRBV28	NA	CASSPPGAGELFF	TGTGCCAGCAGCCCCCCGGGTGCCGGGGAGCTGTTTTTT
TRBJ2-7	NA	TRBV7-9	TRBD1	CASSAGQGAYEQYF	TGTGCCAGCAGCGCGGGACAGGGAGCGTACGAGCAGTACTTC
TRBJ1-2	NA	TRBV7-9	NA	CASSLAAESTF	TGTGCCAGCAGCTTAGCCGCAGAAAGCACCTTC
TRBJ2-2	NA	TRBV10-3	TRBD1	CAISESGRQGSTGELFF	TGTGCCATCAGTGAGTCGGGGAGACAGGGTAGCACCGGGGAGCTGTTTTTT
TRBJ1-4	NA	TRBV4-1	NA	CASSHGPLALEKLFF	TGCGCCAGCAGCCACGGGCCGTTAGCACTTGAAAAACTGTTTTTT
TRBJ2-7	NA	TRBV5-4	TRBD1	CASRRYGDSYEQYF	TGTGCCAGCAGAAGATACGGGGACAGCTACGAGCAGTACTTC
TRBJ1-3	NA	TRBV5-1	NA	CASSRTSGQSSGNTIYF	TGCGCCAGCAGCAGGACGTCCGGACAGTCCTCTGGAAACACCATATATTTT
TRBJ2-5	NA	TRBV10-3	NA	CAISDYGGMETQYF	TGTGCCATCAGTGATTACGGGGGAATGGAGACCCAGTACTTC
TRBJ2-3	once	TRBV11-2	NA	CASSRTAARISTDTQYF	TGTGCCAGCAGCCGGACAGCAGCAAGGATTAGCACAGATACGCAGTATTTT
TRBJ2-5	NA	TRBV27	NA	CASTPDRFHGRDFQYF	TGTGCCAGCACCCCGGACAGATTTCACGGAAGAGACTTCCAGTACTTC